This T cell receptor beta chain was recorded in a study of Graves' ophthalmopathy and Graves' hyperthyroidism. The study amplified TCR beta CDR3 regions using RNA transcripts. An opening RT-PCR round employed HTBI primers and preceded a second-round multiplex PCR. TCRdb reanalysed the multiplex PCR reads using MiXCR and keeps one entry per CDR3 protein. This sample yields around 1,200,000 distinct CDR3 sequences, of which roughly 35% are seen a single time; more than 9.5% belongs to the top ten. Trimming took off 1 base at V and 2 bases at J, with 15 bases between the two ends. The CDR3 is made up of 16 amino acids. Looked up from germline, CDR1 is SGHTA and CDR2 is FQGNSA.

The sequence was obtained from an adult man with Graves' hyperthyroidism. Sequencing was performed on peripheral blood or thyroid tissue (not recorded which). This sequence joins TRBV7-2 and TRBJ2-7, with TRBD2 as a possible D gene (6 bases). The CDR3 region has the DNA TGTGCCAGCAGCTTAGTGGCCCGGGAGCAAACCTACGAGCAGTACTTC. This sequence encodes CASSLVAREQTYEQYF.